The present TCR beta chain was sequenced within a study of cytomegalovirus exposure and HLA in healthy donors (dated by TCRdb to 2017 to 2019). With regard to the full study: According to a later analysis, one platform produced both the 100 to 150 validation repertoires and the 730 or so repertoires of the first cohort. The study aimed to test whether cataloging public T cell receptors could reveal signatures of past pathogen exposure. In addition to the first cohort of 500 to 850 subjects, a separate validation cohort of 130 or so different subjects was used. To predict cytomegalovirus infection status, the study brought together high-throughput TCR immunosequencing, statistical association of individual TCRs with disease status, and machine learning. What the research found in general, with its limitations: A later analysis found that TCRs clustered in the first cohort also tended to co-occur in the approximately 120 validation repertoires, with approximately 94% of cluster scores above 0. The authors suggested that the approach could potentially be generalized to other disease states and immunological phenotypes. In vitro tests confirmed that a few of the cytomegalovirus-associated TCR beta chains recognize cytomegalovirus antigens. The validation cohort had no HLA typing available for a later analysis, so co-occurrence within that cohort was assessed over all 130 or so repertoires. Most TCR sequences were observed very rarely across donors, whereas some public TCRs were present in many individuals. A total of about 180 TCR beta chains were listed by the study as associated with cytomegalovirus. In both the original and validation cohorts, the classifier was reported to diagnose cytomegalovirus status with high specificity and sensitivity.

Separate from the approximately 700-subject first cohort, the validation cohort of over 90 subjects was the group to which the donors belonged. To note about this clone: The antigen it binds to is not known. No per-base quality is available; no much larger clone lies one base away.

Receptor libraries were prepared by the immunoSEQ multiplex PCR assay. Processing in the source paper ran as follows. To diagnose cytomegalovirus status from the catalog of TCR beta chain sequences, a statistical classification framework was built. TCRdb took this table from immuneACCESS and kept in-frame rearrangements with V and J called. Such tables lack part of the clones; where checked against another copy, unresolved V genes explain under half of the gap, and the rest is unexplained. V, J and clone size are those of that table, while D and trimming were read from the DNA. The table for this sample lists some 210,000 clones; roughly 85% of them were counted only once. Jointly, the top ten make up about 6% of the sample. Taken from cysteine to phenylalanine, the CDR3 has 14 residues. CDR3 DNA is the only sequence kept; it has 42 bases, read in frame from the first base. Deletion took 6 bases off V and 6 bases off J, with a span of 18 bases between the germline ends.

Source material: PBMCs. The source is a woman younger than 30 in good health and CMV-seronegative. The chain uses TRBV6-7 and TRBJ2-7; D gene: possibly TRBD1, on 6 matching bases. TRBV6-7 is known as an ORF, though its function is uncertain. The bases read TGTGCCAGCAGAACCAAAAAAACAGGGATCGAGCAGTACTTC. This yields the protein CASRTKKTGIEQYF.